This T cell receptor beta chain comes out of a study of early T cells in non-severe SARS-CoV-2 infection. Study background: Bulk RNA taken from unsorted whole blood was sequenced, leaving chains unpaired. Study-wide points: Private and CD4 specificities were missed by VDJdb matching, skewed to anti-spike CD8.

With 3 bases clipped from V and 2 bases from J, the junction kept 6 bases outside the gene matches. The CDR3 spans 16 residues. Germline lookup yields CDR1 PRHDT and CDR2 FYEKMQ (reference sequence). The TCR library protocol attached unique molecular identifiers to the individual cDNA molecules. MiXCR was run by TCRdb on the 5' RACE reads, yielding one entry per CDR3 protein. The sample includes approximately 52,000 distinct CDR3 sequences, around 8% of them seen just once. This clonotype was found many times. The antigen is unknown. The specimen sequenced was whole blood. The TCR originated in an adult who was a healthcare worker with PCR-confirmed SARS-CoV-2 infection or an uninfected control (not recorded which). The chain joins TRBV13 to TRBJ2-2; 7 positions agree with TRBD2. CDR3 amino acids: CASSLKRDYNTGELFF. The CDR3 nucleotides read TGTGCCAGCAGCTTGAAAAGGGACTATAACACCGGGGAGCTGTTTTTT.